A single sample gave rise to the 29 T cell receptor beta chains below, sequenced in a study of blood T cell repertoires in COVID-19. Generated by immunoSEQ multiplex PCR, the TCRdb table keeps only in-frame clones and is missing some. The sample has 20,000 or so clones, 87% seen once. Sequencing was carried out using peripheral blood. The receptors shown here come from a human donor with active COVID-19. The donor label of this sample is uncertain.

The J gene is TRBJ2-1, the V gene TRBV12-3 or TRBV12-4; 8 bases align to TRBD1. This CDR3 contains 13 residues. The trim removed 6 bases at V and 9 bases at J, leaving 7 bases unmatched. The chain's CDR3 is CASSPTGAIEQFF. CDR3 nucleotide sequence: TGTGCCAGCAGCCCGACAGGGGCCATTGAGCAGTTCTTC.

The chain is built from TRBV3-1 (or the pseudogene TRBV3-2) and TRBJ2-1, with 8 bases fitting TRBD2. Losses at the gene ends were 0 bases for V and 12 bases for J; bases not matched to a gene: 10. Germline loops: CDR1 LGHDT, CDR2 YNNKEL (reference sequence). CDR3 length equals 15 residues. The CDR3 loop is CASSQDYRTSGLQFF. DNA of the CDR3: TGTGCCAGCAGCCAAGATTATCGAACTAGCGGCTTGCAGTTCTTC.

The rearrangement joins TRBV4-3 to TRBJ2-2; 7 bases agree with TRBD2. The CDR3 spans 19 residues. Trimming cost V 0 bases and J 2 bases; bases outside gene matches: 12. Per germline, CDR1 LGHNA and CDR2 YSLEER. Here the CDR3 DNA reads TGCGCCAGCAGCCAAGAATCAAGGCTGGGACTACTAAACACCGGGGAGCTGTTTTTT. Its protein product is CASSQESRLGLLNTGELFF.

This chain connects TRBV3-1 (or the pseudogene TRBV3-2) to TRBJ2-2; tentative D call: TRBD2 (5 bases). From germline, CDR1 is LGHDT and CDR2 YNNKEL (reference sequence). This CDR3 has 16 amino acids. Deletions cut 1 base from V and 5 bases from J, with 14 bases between. The CDR3 here is CASSQGRSALTGELFF. The CDR3 DNA sequence: TGTGCCAGCAGCCAAGGGAGGTCTGCCCTTACCGGGGAGCTGTTTTTT.

This chain links TRBV6-5 with TRBJ2-1; the match to TRBD2 covers 10 bases. Germline loops: CDR1 MNHEY, CDR2 SVGAGI. This CDR3 has 13 residues. The J segment lost 9 bases and the V segment lost 11 bases, leaving 10 bases of the junction unmatched. Here the CDR3 DNA reads TGTGCCGGTACCCCAGCGGGAGGGTTTGAGCAGTTCTTC. Translated, it gives CAGTPAGGFEQFF.

This clone has only one observation. V and J are TRBV19 and TRBJ1-5, with no clear D. Germline V lookup: CDR1 LNHDA, CDR2 SQIVND (reference sequence). The CDR3 runs to 13 residues. Trimming took 5 bases from V and 7 from J, leaving 12 bases between them. The CDR3 sequence is CASSSGTGQPQHF. DNA of the CDR3: TGTGCCAGTAGTTCAGGTACGGGGCAGCCCCAGCATTTT.

This chain links TRBV2 with TRBJ2-7; D is unclear. The V and J ends lost 3 bases and 9 bases respectively, with 18 bases between them. The germline V gene encodes CDR1 SNHLY and CDR2 FYNNEI. The CDR3 is 14 amino acids. The chain's CDR3 is CASSDRQRSQGQYF. The CDR3, as DNA: TGTGCCAGCAGTGACAGGCAGAGATCTCAAGGGCAGTACTTC.

The chain is built from TRBV19 and TRBJ2-3, with 8 nucleotides matching TRBD1. CDR1 is LNHDA and CDR2 is SQIVND in the germline V gene (reference sequence). The CDR3 runs to 15 residues. V shed 3 bases, J shed 1 base, and the junction held 3 bases outside the gene matches. The CDR3 loop is CASSIWGQGTDTQYF. The CDR3 nucleotides read TGTGCCAGTAGTATCTGGGGACAGGGCACAGATACGCAGTATTTT.

The genes are TRBV3-1 (or the pseudogene TRBV3-2) and TRBJ2-1, with 8 bases aligning to TRBD2. This CDR3 has 18 amino acids. CDR1 and CDR2 from the germline V gene are LGHDT and YNNKEL (reference sequence). V was clipped by 4 bases and J by 1 base; unmatched bases: 12. The CDR3: CASSRAGALADSYNEQFF. CDR3 DNA: TGTGCCAGCAGCCGAGCGGGTGCACTAGCGGATTCCTACAATGAGCAGTTCTTC.

This clone showed up just once. V gene TRBV7-8 combines with J gene TRBJ2-2; 7 nucleotides align to TRBD1. V lost 5 bases and J lost 3; bases outside the gene matches: 3. CDR3 length equals 14 residues. Germline V lookup: CDR1 SGHVS, CDR2 FQNEAQ. CDR3 nucleotide sequence: TGTGCCAGCAGCCATACAGGGGACACCGGGGAGCTGTTTTTT. It translates to CASSHTGDTGELFF.

This clone has only one observation. This rearrangement joins TRBV19 to TRBJ2-7; TRBD1 aligns across 8 bases. The ends lost 4 bases at V and 2 bases at J; junction bases unmatched: 4. The CDR3 runs to 14 residues. CDR1 is LNHDA and CDR2 is SQIVND in the germline V gene (reference sequence). The CDR3 DNA sequence: TGTGCCAGTAGTACCGGGACAGGAGCCTACGAGCAGTACTTC. Its translation: CASSTGTGAYEQYF.

This chain joins TRBV12-5 and TRBJ2-2, with D tentatively TRBD2 (5 bases). Trimming cost V 10 bases and J 8 bases, with 11 bases left between them. Germline CDR1 LGHNT, CDR2 FRNRAP. CDR3 length equals 11 residues. The CDR3 region has the DNA TGTGCTACTAGGACTGTTGGGGAGCTGTTTTTT. As protein: CATRTVGELFF.

The chain carries TRBV24-1 and TRBJ2-3; TRBD1 matches at 8 bases. The CDR3 sequence is 16 residues long. Germline loops: CDR1 KGHDR, CDR2 SFDVKD. The trim removed 3 bases at V and 5 bases at J, leaving 9 bases unmatched. For the CDR3, the DNA is TGTGCCACCAGTGATGGCGGACAGGGTGAGGGAGATACGCAGTATTTT. This gives the protein CATSDGGQGEGDTQYF.

The chain uses TRBV5-1 and TRBJ2-7, with a weak D call TRBD2 (5 bases). V was pared by 1 base and J by 4 bases, with 15 bases between. Germline V gene sequence: CDR1 SGHRS, CDR2 YFSETQ. The CDR3 consists of 15 residues. CDR3 DNA sequence: TGCGCCAGCAGCTTGTCAGGAGCATGGGAGTACGAGCAGTACTTC. Its protein is CASSLSGAWEYEQYF. Full variable domain (remainder filled in from reference TRBV5-1 and TRBJ2-7): KAGVTQTPRYLIKTRGQQVTLSCSPISGHRSVSWYQQTPGQGLQFLFEYFSETQRNKGNFPGRFSGRQFSNSRSEMNVSTLELGDSALYLCASSLSGAWEYEQYFGPGTRLTVT.

In this sample, this clone is medium-sized. This chain connects TRBV5-1 to TRBJ2-2; a weak D match, TRBD1 (6 bases). The CDR3 is 17 residues long. The V gene's germline CDR1 is SGHRS and CDR2 YFSETQ. V was pared by 3 bases and J by 0 bases, with 15 bases between. The chain's CDR3 is CASSSSSRQANTGELFF. The CDR3 nucleotides read TGCGCCAGCAGCTCGAGCTCGCGACAGGCGAACACCGGGGAGCTGTTTTTT. The full variable domain, in which reference TRBV5-1 and TRBJ2-2 provide the parts outside the CDR3, is KAGVTQTPRYLIKTRGQQVTLSCSPISGHRSVSWYQQTPGQGLQFLFEYFSETQRNKGNFPGRFSGRQFSNSRSEMNVSTLELGDSALYLCASSSSSRQANTGELFFGEGSRLTVL.

The chain combines TRBV1 with TRBJ2-3; the table gives TRBD2 as D, unverified against the DNA. TRBV1 is designated a pseudogene. The CDR3 sequence is 16 residues long. The CDR3 sequence is CTSSLLGGVSADTQYF. DNA of the CDR3: TGCACCAGCAGTCTCCTAGGGGGGGTAAGCGCAGATACGCAGTATTTT.

The CDR3 DNA reads TGTGCCAGCAGCCCAGACAAGTATGGCTACACCTTC. Translating it yields CASSPDKYGYTF. The rearrangement links TRBV7-2 to TRBJ1-2; D is undetermined. Germline CDR1 is SGHTA and CDR2 is FQGNSA. The CDR3 consists of 12 residues. Deletions cut 5 bases from V and 5 bases from J, with 9 bases between. Full variable domain (outside the CDR3, taken from reference TRBV7-2 and TRBJ1-2): GAGVSQSPSNKVTEKGKDVELRCDPISGHTALYWYRQSLGQGLEFLIYFQGNSAPDKSGLPSDRFSAERTGGSVSTLTIQRTQQEDSAVYLCASSPDKYGYTFGSGTRLTVV.

The chain recombines TRBV7-2 with TRBJ2-7; TRBD1 agrees at 11 bases. CDR1 is SGHTA, CDR2 FQGNSA, per germline. V shed 1 base and J 3 bases; nucleotides not matched to a gene: 2. The CDR3 sequence is 15 residues long. The CDR3 protein is CASSLVGQGVYEQYF. CDR3 nucleotides: TGTGCCAGCAGCTTAGTGGGACAGGGGGTCTACGAGCAGTACTTC.

The genes are TRBV28 and TRBJ2-7; 11 nucleotides match TRBD2. CDR1 MDHEN and CDR2 SYDVKM come from the germline V gene. The CDR3 has 16 residues. Trimming removed 4 bases from V and 1 base from J; junction bases left unmatched: 6. CDR3 nucleotide sequence: TGTGCCAGCAGTTATGTTCGGACTAGCGGGTCCTACGAGCAGTACTTC. Translated, it gives CASSYVRTSGSYEQYF.

J is TRBJ2-2 and V is TRBV7-6; TRBD1 agrees at 7 bases. This CDR3 region has 15 residues. With 5 bases clipped from V and 10 bases from J, the junction kept 13 bases outside the gene matches. Germline loops: CDR1 SGHVS, CDR2 FNYEAQ. CDR3 DNA sequence: TGTGCCAGCAGCCCCCGAAAGGGACAGCATGAGGAGCTGTTTTTT. This codes for CASSPRKGQHEELFF.

The genes are TRBV6-5 and TRBJ2-5; D may be TRBD1 (5 bases). The CDR3 sequence is 14 residues long. Germline-derived CDR1 and CDR2 are MNHEY and SVGAGI. Trimming cost V 5 bases and J 1 base, with 11 bases left between them. The DNA of the CDR3 is TGTGCCAGCAGTCCTCGACAGACCCAAGAGACCCAGTACTTC. Protein: CASSPRQTQETQYF.

V usage is TRBV24-1 and J usage is TRBJ2-3; D is unclear. The germline CDR1 and CDR2 sequences are KGHDR and SFDVKD. This CDR3 is built from 14 residues. The germline V and J ends were trimmed by 1 base and 1 base, with 5 bases remaining between them. CDR3 in DNA: TGTGCCACCAGTGATTTACGCGGCACAGATACGCAGTATTTT. It codes for CATSDLRGTDTQYF.

This chain's CDR3 is CASSLGGTGSAVGNTIYF. The CDR3 DNA reads as TGTGCCAGCAGTTTGGGGGGTACAGGTTCGGCGGTCGGAAACACCATATATTTT. This rearrangement joins TRBV28 to TRBJ1-3, with D tentatively TRBD1 (5 bases). The V end was cut by 3 bases, the J end by 4 bases, with 22 bases between. The CDR3 is made up of 18 amino acids. Germline assignment: CDR1 MDHEN and CDR2 SYDVKM.

The genes are TRBV9 and TRBJ2-1, with TRBD2 matching over 11 bases. This CDR3 is 15 amino acids long. Germline V CDR1 and CDR2: SGDLS, YYNGEE. V lost 3 bases, J lost 8 bases, and 7 bases stayed unmatched. CDR3: CASSASGRPGDEQFF. CDR3 DNA sequence: TGTGCCAGCAGCGCTAGCGGGAGGCCAGGGGATGAGCAGTTCTTC.

The chain has TRBV7-9 and TRBJ1-1, with D hard to call. Germline V gene data show CDR1 as SEHNR and CDR2 as FQNEAQ (reference sequence). CDR3 size: 16 residues. V dropped 5 bases and J dropped 2 bases, with 18 bases sitting between them. The CDR3 coding sequence is TGTGCCAGCAGCGCCACCCAGTATACAGAAAACACTGAAGCTTTCTTT. It is translated as CASSATQYTENTEAFF.

The rearrangement links TRBV2 to TRBJ1-5, with TRBD1 matching over 9 bases. The ends lost 2 bases at V and 2 bases at J; junction bases unmatched: 13. The CDR3 sequence is 19 residues long. Germline-derived CDR1 and CDR2 are SNHLY and FYNNEI. CDR3 nucleotide sequence: TGTGCCAGCAGTGAAAACCGGGACAGGGCTTCTTTTGGCAATCAGCCCCAGCATTTT. It yields the protein CASSENRDRASFGNQPQHF.

V and J are TRBV12-3 or TRBV12-4 and TRBJ1-1; a weak D match, TRBD1 (5 bases). The V end lost 3 bases, the J end lost 5 bases, and 7 bases lay between the germline ends. The CDR3 is made up of 12 amino acids. The CDR3 sequence: CASSFGGTEAFF. The CDR3 DNA follows: TGTGCCAGCAGTTTCGGGGGGACTGAAGCTTTCTTT.

The rearrangement joins TRBV28 to TRBJ2-7, with 11 positions matching TRBD2. Germline V CDR1 and CDR2: MDHEN, SYDVKM. This CDR3 is built from 15 residues. V dropped 3 bases and J dropped 5; count of bases not matched to a gene: 6. CDR3 region: CASSFITSGSNEQYF. CDR3 DNA sequence: TGTGCCAGCAGTTTTATAACTAGCGGGAGCAACGAGCAGTACTTC.

V is TRBV5-8 and J is TRBJ2-2; the match to TRBD1 covers 7 bases. CDR3 length: 15 residues. Germline V gene lookup returns CDR1 SGHTS and CDR2 YDEGEE. Trimming removed 2 bases from V and 2 bases from J; junction bases left unmatched: 3. The CDR3: CASSFWTGNTGELFF. For the CDR3, the DNA is TGTGCCAGCAGCTTTTGGACAGGCAACACCGGGGAGCTGTTTTTT.